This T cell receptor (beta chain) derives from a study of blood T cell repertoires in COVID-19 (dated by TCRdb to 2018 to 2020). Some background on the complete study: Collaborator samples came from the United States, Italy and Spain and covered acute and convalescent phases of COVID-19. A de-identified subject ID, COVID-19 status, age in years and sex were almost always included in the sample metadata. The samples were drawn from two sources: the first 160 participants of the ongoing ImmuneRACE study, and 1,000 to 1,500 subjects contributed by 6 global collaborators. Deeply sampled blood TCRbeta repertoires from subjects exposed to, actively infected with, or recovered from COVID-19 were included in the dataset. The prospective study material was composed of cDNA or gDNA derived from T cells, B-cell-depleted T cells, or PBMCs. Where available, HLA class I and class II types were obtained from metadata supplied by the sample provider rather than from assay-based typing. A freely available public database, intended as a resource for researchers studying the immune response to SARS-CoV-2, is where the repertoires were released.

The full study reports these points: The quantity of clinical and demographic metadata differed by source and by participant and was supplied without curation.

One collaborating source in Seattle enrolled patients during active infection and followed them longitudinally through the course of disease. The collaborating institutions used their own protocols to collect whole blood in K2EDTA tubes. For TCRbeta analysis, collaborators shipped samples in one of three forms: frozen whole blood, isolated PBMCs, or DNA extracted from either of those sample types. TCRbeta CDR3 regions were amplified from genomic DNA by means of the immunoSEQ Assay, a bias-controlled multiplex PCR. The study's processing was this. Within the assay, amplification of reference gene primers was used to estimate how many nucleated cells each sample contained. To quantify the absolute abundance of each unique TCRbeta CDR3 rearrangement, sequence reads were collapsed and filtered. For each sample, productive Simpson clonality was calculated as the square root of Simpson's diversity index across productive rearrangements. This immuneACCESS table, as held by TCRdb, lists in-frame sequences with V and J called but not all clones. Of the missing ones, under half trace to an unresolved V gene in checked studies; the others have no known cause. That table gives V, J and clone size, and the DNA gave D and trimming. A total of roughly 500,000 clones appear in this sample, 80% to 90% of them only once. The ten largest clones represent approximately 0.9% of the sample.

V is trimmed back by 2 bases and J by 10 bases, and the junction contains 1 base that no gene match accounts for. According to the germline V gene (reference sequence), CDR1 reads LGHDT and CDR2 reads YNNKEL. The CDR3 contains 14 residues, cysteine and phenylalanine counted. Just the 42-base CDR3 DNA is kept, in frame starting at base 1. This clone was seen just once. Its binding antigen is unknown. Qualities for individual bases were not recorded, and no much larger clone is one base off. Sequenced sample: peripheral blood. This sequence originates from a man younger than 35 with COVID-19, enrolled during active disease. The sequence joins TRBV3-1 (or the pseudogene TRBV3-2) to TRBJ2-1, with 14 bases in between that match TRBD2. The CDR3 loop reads CASSQRLAGGEQFF. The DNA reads TGTGCCAGCAGCCAAAGACTAGCGGGAGGGGAGCAGTTCTTC.